This record concerns one T cell receptor (beta chain) sequence. Participant age was about 18 to 100 years, and participants resided in about two dozen US areas. Recovered status applied to Cohort 3 donors who had two consecutive negative PCRs. It also applied to those with clearance or with symptom resolution. This record belongs to a study of blood T cell repertoires in COVID-19. Study-wide context: The United States, Italy and Spain supplied acute and convalescent COVID-19 samples. PBMCs, B-cell-depleted T cells, or T cells provided the cDNA or gDNA that made up the material.

This table comes from immunoSEQ multiplex PCR, and its TCRdb copy is limited to in-frame clones, with some not included. The sample holds 350,000 to 400,000 clones, over 85% seen once. Material: PBMCs or T cells enriched from blood (not recorded which). This receptor was obtained from a woman younger than 45 who had recovered from COVID-19.

CDR3 sequence: CASSLMSGGAVEQFF. The CDR3 coding sequence is TGTGCCAGCAGCTTGATGAGCGGGGGGGCGGTTGAGCAGTTCTTC. The J gene is TRBJ2-1, the V gene TRBV5-4; TRBD2 aligns across 10 bases. Germline values: CDR1 SGHNT, CDR2 YYREEE (reference sequence). The CDR3 spans 15 residues. Trimming took 1 base from V and 9 from J; bases not matched to a gene: 7. Variable domain in full (rest from reference TRBV5-4 and TRBJ2-1): ETGVTQSPTHLIKTRGQQVTLRCSSQSGHNTVSWYQQALGQGPQFIFQYYREEENGRGNFPPRFSGLQFPNYSSELNVNALELDDSALYLCASSLMSGGAVEQFFGPGTRLTVL.